This T cell receptor beta chain was recorded in a study of breast tumors, draining lymph nodes, adjacent tissues. Findings of the study overall: The lymph node origin of tumor T cells was framed as consistent with a hypothesis, not demonstrated.

The CDR3 totals 13 residues. Germline lookup yields CDR1 SSHAT and CDR2 FNYEAQ (reference sequence). As concerns this clonotype: Antigen specificity is unknown. One end of the junction varies from germline; a read error may be responsible.

Each CDR3 protein is one row after TCRdb ran MiXCR on the multiplex PCR reads. The repertoire holds fewer than 80,000 distinct CDR3 sequences, with 40% to 55% as singletons. Sequencing was carried out using breast tumor tissue. The clonotype comes from a female donor with breast cancer. Some clones in this sample may be carry-over from other donors' samples. The chain recombines TRBV7-7 with TRBJ2-7, with a possible D match to TRBD2 (6 bases). The CDR3 is CASSSREDYEQYF. CDR3 DNA sequence: TGTGCTAGCAGCTCAAGGGAGGACTACGAGCAGTACTTC.